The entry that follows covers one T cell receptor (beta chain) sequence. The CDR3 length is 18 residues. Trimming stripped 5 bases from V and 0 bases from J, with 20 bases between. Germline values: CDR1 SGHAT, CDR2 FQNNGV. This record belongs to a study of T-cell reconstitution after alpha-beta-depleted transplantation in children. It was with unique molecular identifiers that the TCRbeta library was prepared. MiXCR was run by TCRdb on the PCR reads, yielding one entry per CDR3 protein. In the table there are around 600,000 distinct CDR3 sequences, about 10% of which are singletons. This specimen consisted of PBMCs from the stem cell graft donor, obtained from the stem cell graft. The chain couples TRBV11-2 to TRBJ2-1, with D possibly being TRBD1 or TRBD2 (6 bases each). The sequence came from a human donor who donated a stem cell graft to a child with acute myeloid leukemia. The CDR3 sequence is CASSPVPLGGSSYNEQFF. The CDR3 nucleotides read TGTGCCAGCAGCCCTGTACCTTTAGGGGGGAGCTCCTACAATGAGCAGTTCTTC.